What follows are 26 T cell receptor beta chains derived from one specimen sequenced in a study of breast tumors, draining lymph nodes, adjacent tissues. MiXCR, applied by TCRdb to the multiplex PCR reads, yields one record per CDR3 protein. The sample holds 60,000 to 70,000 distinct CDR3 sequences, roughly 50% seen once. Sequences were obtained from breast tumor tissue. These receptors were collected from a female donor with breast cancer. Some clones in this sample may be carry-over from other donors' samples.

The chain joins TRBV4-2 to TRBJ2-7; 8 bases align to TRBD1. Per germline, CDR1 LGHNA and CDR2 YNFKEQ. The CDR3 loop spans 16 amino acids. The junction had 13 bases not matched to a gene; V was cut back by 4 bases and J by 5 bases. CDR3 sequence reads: CASSLQNGQGGNEQYF. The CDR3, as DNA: TGTGCCAGCAGCCTACAAAACGGACAGGGCGGCAACGAGCAGTACTTC.

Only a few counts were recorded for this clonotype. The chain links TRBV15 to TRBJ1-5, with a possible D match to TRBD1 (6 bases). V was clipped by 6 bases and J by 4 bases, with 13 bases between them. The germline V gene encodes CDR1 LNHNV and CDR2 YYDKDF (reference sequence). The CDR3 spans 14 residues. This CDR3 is CATRGGQPNQPQHF. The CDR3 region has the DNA TGTGCCACCAGAGGTGGACAGCCTAATCAGCCCCAGCATTTT.

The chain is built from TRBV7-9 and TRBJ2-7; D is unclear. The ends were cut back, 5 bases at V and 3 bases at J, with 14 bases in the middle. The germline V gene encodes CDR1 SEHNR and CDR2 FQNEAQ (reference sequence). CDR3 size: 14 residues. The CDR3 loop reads CASSATPRIYEQYF. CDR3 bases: TGTGCCAGCAGCGCAACTCCCCGGATCTACGAGCAGTACTTC.

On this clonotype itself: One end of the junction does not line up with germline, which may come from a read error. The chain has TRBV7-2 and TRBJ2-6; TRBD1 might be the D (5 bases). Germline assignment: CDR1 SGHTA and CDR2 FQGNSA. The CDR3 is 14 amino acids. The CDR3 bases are TGTGCCAGCAGCTTAGGGCCTGGGGCCAACGTCCCGACTTTC. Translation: CASSLGPGANVPTF.

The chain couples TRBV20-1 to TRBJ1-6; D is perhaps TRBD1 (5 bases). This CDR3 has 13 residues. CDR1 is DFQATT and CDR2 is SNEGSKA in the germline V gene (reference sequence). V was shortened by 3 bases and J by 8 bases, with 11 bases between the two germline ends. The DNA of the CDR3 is TGCAGTGCTAGTGTGAGGGACTATTCACCCCTCCACTTT. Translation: CSASVRDYSPLHF.

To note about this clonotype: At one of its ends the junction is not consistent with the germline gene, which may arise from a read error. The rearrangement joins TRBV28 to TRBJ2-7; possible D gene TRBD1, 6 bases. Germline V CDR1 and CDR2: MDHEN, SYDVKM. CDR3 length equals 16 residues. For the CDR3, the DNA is TGTGTCAGCAGTGGTCCACGAGGCAGGGGTTCCTACGAGCAGTACTTC. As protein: CVSSGPRGRGSYEQYF.

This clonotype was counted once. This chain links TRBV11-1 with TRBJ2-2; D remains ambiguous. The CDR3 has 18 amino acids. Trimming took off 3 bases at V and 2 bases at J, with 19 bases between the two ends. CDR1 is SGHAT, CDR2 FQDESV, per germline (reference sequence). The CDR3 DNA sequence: TGTGCCAGCAGCTTTTCGGACGGGCTCTCTGGAAACACCGGGGAGCTGTTTTTT. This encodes CASSFSDGLSGNTGELFF.

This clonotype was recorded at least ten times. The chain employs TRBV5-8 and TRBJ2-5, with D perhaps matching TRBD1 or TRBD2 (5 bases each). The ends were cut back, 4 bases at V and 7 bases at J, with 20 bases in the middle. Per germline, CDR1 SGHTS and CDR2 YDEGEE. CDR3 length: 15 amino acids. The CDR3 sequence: CASSLGSPRGGTQYF. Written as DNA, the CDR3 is TGTGCCAGCAGCCTTGGGTCTCCCCGGGGCGGGACCCAGTACTTC.

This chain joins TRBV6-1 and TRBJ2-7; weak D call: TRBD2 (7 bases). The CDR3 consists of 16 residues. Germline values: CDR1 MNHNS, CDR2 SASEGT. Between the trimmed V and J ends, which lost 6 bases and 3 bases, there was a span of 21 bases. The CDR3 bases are TGTGCCAGCAGAGGTGGGAGGGGGGACCTTAACTACGAGCAGTACTTC. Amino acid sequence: CASRGGRGDLNYEQYF.

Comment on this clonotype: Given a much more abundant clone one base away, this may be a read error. The DNA for the CDR3 is TGTGCCAGCAGTCAAACAGGGGGCAATCAGCCCCAGCATTTT. Its translation is CASSQTGGNQPQHF. The chain couples TRBV6-1 to TRBJ1-5, with 7 bases aligning to TRBD1. Per the germline V gene, CDR1 is MNHNS and CDR2 is SASEGT. Trimming at V came to 5 bases and at J to 2 bases, leaving 3 bases not matched to a gene. The CDR3 has 14 residues.

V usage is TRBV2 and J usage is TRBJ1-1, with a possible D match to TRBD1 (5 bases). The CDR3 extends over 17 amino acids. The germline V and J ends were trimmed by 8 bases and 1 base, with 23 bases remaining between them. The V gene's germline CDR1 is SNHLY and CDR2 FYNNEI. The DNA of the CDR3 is TGTGCCAGCTTTCCATTGGTGGGACGAGCCAGGAACACTGAAGCTTTCTTT. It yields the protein CASFPLVGRARNTEAFF.

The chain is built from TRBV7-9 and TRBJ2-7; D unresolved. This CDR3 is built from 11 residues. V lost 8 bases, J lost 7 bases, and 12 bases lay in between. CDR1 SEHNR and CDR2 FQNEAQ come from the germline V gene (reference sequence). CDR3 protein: CASSLTDEQYF. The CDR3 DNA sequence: TGTGCCAGCTCTCTCACAGATGAGCAGTACTTC.

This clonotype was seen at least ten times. The CDR3 reads CASSKDREVKNIQYF. The CDR3 region has the DNA TGTGCCAGCAGTAAAGACAGGGAAGTCAAAAACATTCAGTACTTC. The V call is TRBV2, the J call TRBJ2-4, with 7 bases fitting TRBD1. After removal of 5 bases from V and 3 bases from J, the junction contained 7 bases not matched to a gene. This CDR3 spans 15 amino acids. CDR1 is SNHLY, CDR2 FYNNEI, per germline.

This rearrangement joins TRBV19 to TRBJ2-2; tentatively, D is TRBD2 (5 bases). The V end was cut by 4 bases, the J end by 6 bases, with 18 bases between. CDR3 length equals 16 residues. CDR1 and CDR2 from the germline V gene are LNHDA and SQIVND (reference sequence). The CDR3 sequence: CASSKAGSRGAGELFF. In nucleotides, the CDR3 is TGTGCCAGTAGTAAGGCCGGCTCCCGGGGAGCCGGGGAGCTGTTTTTT.

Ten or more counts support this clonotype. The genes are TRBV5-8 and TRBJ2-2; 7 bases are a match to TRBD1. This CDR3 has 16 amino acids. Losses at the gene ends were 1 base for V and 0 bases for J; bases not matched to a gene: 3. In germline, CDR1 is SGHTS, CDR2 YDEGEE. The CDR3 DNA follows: TGTGCCAGCAGCTTGAGAGGGGGCGCGAACACCGGGGAGCTGTTTTTT. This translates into CASSLRGGANTGELFF. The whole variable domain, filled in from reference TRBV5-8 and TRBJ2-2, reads EAGVTQSPTHLIKTRGQQATLRCSPISGHTSVYWYQQALGLGLQFLLWYDEGEERNRGNFPPRFSGRQFPNYSSELNVNALELEDSALYLCASSLRGGANTGELFFGEGSRLTVL.

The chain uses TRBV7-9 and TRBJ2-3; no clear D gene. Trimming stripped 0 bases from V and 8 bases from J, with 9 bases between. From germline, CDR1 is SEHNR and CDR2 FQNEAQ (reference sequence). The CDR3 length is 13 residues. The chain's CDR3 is CASSLANTGTQYF. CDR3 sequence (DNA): TGTGCCAGCAGCTTAGCTAATACGGGTACGCAGTATTTT.

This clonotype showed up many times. CDR3 residues: CASSPQTGRGSKLFF. The CDR3 coding sequence is TGTGCCAGCAGCCCTCAGACAGGGAGGGGGTCAAAACTGTTTTTT. This sequence joins TRBV7-8 and TRBJ1-4; 7 nucleotides match TRBD1. CDR1 SGHVS and CDR2 FQNEAQ come from the germline V gene. CDR3 length: 15 amino acids. V was pared by 5 bases and J by 10 bases, with 13 bases of the junction left unmatched.

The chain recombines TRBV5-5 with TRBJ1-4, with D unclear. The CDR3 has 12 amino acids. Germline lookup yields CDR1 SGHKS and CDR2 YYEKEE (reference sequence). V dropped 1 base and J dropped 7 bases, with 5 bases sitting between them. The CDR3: CASSLWGEKLFF. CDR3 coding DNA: TGTGCCAGCAGCTTGTGGGGTGAAAAACTGTTTTTT.

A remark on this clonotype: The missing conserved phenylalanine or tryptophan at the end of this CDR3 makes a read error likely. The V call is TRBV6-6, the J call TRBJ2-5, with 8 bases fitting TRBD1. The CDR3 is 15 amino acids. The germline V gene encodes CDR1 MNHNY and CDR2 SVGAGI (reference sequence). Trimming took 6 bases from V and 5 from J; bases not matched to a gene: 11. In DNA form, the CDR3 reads TGTGCCAGCAGCAACGTTCAGGGGGCGGGGGAGACCCAGTACCTC. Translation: CASSNVQGAGETQYL.

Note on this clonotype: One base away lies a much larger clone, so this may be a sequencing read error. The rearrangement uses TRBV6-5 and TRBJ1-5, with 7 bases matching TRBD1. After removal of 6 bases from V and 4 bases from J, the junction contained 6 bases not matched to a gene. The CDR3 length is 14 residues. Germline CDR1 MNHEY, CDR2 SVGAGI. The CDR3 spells CASRPTGKNQPQHF. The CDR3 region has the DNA TGTGCCAGCAGACCGACAGGGAAGAATCAGCCCCAGCATTTT.

CDR3 sequence: CASSPSGLQETPLLEQFF. DNA of the CDR3: TGTGCCAGCAGTCCCAGCGGGCTCCAAGAGACCCCTTTACTTGAGCAGTTCTTC. The V gene is TRBV6-2 or TRBV6-3, the J gene TRBJ2-1; D is perhaps TRBD2 (6 bases). Germline V gene sequence: CDR1 MNHEY, CDR2 SVGEGT. The V end was cut by 5 bases, the J end by 9 bases, with 29 bases between. This CDR3 is 18 amino acids long.

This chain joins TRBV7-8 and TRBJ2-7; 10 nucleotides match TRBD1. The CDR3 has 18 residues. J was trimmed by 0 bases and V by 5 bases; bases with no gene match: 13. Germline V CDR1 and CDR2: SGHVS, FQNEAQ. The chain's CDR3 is CASSRTGGAPPCSYEQYF. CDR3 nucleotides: TGTGCCAGCAGCCGGACAGGGGGTGCACCTCCGTGCTCCTACGAGCAGTACTTC.

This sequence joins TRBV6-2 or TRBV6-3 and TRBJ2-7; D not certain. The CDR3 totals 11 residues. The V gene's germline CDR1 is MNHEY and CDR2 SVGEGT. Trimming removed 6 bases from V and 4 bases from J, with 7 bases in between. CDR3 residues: CASRDGYEQYV. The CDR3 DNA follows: TGTGCCAGCAGAGACGGTTACGAGCAGTACGTC.

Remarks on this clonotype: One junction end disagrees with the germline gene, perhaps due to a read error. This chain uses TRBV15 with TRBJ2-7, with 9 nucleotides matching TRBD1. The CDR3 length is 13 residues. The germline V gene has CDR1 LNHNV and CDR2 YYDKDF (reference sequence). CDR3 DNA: TGTGCCCCCAGCATCCGACAGGGGGACGAGCAGTGCTTC. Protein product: CAPSIRQGDEQCF.

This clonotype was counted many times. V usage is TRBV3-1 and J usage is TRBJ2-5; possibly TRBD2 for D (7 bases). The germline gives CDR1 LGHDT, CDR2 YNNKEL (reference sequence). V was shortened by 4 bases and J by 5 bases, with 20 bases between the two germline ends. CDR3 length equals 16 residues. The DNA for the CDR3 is TGTGCCAGCAGCCTTAAGGGGGGCGGGGGCAGGGAGACCCAGTACTTC. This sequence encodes CASSLKGGGGRETQYF.

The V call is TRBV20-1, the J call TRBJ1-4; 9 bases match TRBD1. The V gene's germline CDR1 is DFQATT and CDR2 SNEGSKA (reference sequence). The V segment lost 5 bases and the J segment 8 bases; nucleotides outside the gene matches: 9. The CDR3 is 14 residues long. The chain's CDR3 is CSARTGAPGEKLFF. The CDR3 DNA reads TGCAGTGCTCGGACAGGGGCCCCAGGGGAAAAACTGTTTTTT.